This passage covers 29 T cell receptor beta chains from one sample sequenced in a study of CD8+CD57+ T cells in acquired aplastic anemia. Patients included in sequencing had previously demonstrated CD8+CD57+ cell expansion by flow cytometry. Profiles of TCR beta VDJ and CDR3 were generated from a genomic DNA template. TCRdb reanalysed the reads using MiXCR and keeps one entry per CDR3 protein. This table has about 180,000 distinct CDR3 sequences, less than 65% appearing once. What was sequenced was sorted CD4+, CD8+, or CD8+CD57+ T cells (not recorded which) from PBMCs. The receptors stem from a human donor with aplastic anemia.

This clonotype was detected only a few times. The rearrangement links TRBV7-9 to TRBJ1-6; D might be TRBD1 (5 bases). The CDR3 has 16 amino acids. Germline CDR1 reads SEHNR; CDR2 reads FQNEAQ (reference sequence). The germline V and J ends were trimmed by 0 bases and 7 bases, with 13 bases remaining between them. The CDR3, as DNA: TGTGCCAGCAGCTTAGCGGGGACTCAAGTGAATTCACCCCTCCACTTT. This codes for CASSLAGTQVNSPLHF. The full variable domain, with the rest looked up from reference TRBV7-9 and TRBJ1-6, is DTGVSQNPRHKITKRGQNVTFRCDPISEHNRLYWYRQTLGQGPEFLTYFQNEAQLEKSRLLSDRFSAERPKGSFSTLEIQRTEQGDSAMYLCASSLAGTQVNSPLHFGNGTRLTVT.

This clonotype was observed at least ten times. This chain uses TRBV5-1 with TRBJ2-7, with 8 bases that match TRBD1. J gave up 3 bases and V 0 bases, and 2 bases lay outside the gene matches. Germline V gene data show CDR1 as SGHRS and CDR2 as YFSETQ. The CDR3 is 14 residues long. This CDR3 is CASSLEDRGYEQYF. CDR3 bases: TGCGCCAGCAGCTTGGAAGACAGGGGCTACGAGCAGTACTTC.

This clonotype was seen just once. This sequence joins TRBV15 and TRBJ1-2, with TRBD1 identical over 7 bases. The CDR3 is made up of 13 amino acids. The germline CDR1 and CDR2 sequences are LNHNV and YYDKDF (reference sequence). The V segment lost 7 bases and the J segment 1 base; nucleotides outside the gene matches: 3. Here the CDR3 DNA reads TGTGCCACCAAGGACAGGCTTAACTATGGCTACACCTTC. Its protein product is CATKDRLNYGYTF.

This clonotype was found many times. This CDR3 is CASSLGGYSDTQYF. The CDR3 coding sequence is TGCGCCAGCAGCTTGGGGGGGTATTCAGATACGCAGTATTTT. This sequence joins TRBV5-1 and TRBJ2-3; D might be TRBD1 or TRBD2, each matching 5 bases. The germline V and J ends were trimmed by 0 bases and 4 bases, with 9 bases remaining between them. The CDR3 runs to 14 residues. Germline assignment: CDR1 SGHRS and CDR2 YFSETQ.

The chain links TRBV10-3 to TRBJ2-3; D gene ambiguous. Trimming took 8 bases from V and 0 from J, leaving 3 bases between them. This CDR3 has 11 amino acids. Germline CDR1 reads ENHRY; CDR2 reads SYGVKD. The chain's CDR3 is CAIRSTDTQYF. In DNA, the CDR3 is TGTGCCATCCGGAGCACAGATACGCAGTATTTT.

The chain recombines TRBV25-1 with TRBJ2-1; no clear D gene. The V end lost 1 base, the J end lost 3 bases, and 16 bases lay between the germline ends. The CDR3 has 17 residues. Looked up from germline, CDR1 is MGHDK and CDR2 is SYGVNS. The CDR3 sequence is CASSESYTSIFYNEQFF. For the CDR3, the DNA is TGTGCCAGCAGTGAATCGTACACGTCGATCTTCTACAATGAGCAGTTCTTC.

The chain is built from TRBV15 and TRBJ1-6; D is ambiguous. Germline lookup yields CDR1 LNHNV and CDR2 YYDKDF (reference sequence). There are 15 residues in the CDR3. V was cut by 3 bases and J by 8 bases, with 14 bases left in between. As DNA, the CDR3 is TGTGCCACCAGCAGGAGGCCCGGGTTGGATTCACCCCTCCACTTT. It codes for CATSRRPGLDSPLHF.

As regards this clonotype: The junction and the germline gene differ at one end; a read error may be behind it. V usage is TRBV7-3 and J usage is TRBJ1-2; maybe TRBD1 (6 bases). Germline CDR1 is SGHTA and CDR2 is FQGTGA. This CDR3 has 20 amino acids. The CDR3 protein is CASSLSGLHNRVRKLFGYTF. The CDR3 DNA reads as TGTGCCAGCAGCTTATCGGGGCTCCATAACAGGGTGCGTAAGTTATTTGGCTACACTTTC.

V usage is TRBV3-1 and J usage is TRBJ1-6; D not resolved. In germline, CDR1 is LGHDT, CDR2 YNNKEL (reference sequence). This CDR3 has 10 amino acids. V was clipped by 9 bases and J by 9 bases, with 6 bases between them. The CDR3: CASGPSPLHF. The CDR3 DNA reads as TGTGCCAGTGGCCCTTCACCCCTCCACTTT.

A single count supports this clonotype. V and J are TRBV27 and TRBJ2-5, with D hard to call. Trimming pared 4 bases from V and 1 base from J, leaving 7 bases between. Germline V gene lookup returns CDR1 MNHEY and CDR2 SMNVEV (reference sequence). This CDR3 contains 13 residues. The CDR3 loop reads CASSYASQETQYF. Written as DNA, the CDR3 is TGTGCCAGCAGTTACGCGAGCCAAGAGACCCAGTACTTC.

This clonotype was seen at least ten times. V usage is TRBV6-5 and J usage is TRBJ1-5, with 8 bases aligning to TRBD1. The V and J ends lost 0 bases and 7 bases, in that order; junction bases with no gene match: 5. CDR1 is MNHEY, CDR2 SVGAGI, per germline. The CDR3 consists of 15 residues. This CDR3 is CASSYSTDRDQPQHF. CDR3 bases: TGTGCCAGCAGTTACTCGACGGACAGGGACCAGCCCCAGCATTTT.

At least ten counts were recorded for this clonotype. The V call is TRBV24-1, the J call TRBJ2-7; D uncertain. V lost 3 bases, J lost 1 base, and 6 bases lay in between. CDR1 KGHDR and CDR2 SFDVKD come from the germline V gene. The CDR3 has 13 amino acids. The chain's CDR3 is CATSDADSYEQYF. CDR3 DNA: TGTGCCACCAGTGATGCGGATTCCTACGAGCAGTACTTC.

The V gene is TRBV7-8, the J gene TRBJ1-2, with D unresolved. Germline assignment: CDR1 SGHVS and CDR2 FQNEAQ. There are 13 residues in the CDR3. Trimming took 6 bases from V and 6 from J, leaving 14 bases between them. The CDR3 coding sequence is TGTGCCAGCAGACTAGCGGGGTATAATGGCTACACCTTC. It specifies CASRLAGYNGYTF.

This clonotype came up many times. The chain links TRBV4-1 to TRBJ2-7; a possible D gene is TRBD1 (5 bases). The CDR3 spans 14 residues. V lost 5 bases, J lost 0 bases, and 11 bases lay in between. Germline CDR1 is MGHRA and CDR2 is YSYEKL. CDR3 in DNA: TGCGCCAGCAGCTACAGGACCACCTCCTACGAGCAGTACTTC. Translating gives CASSYRTTSYEQYF.

The chain uses TRBV2 and TRBJ1-6; D is perhaps TRBD1 (5 bases). The CDR3 spans 15 residues. The V gene's germline CDR1 is SNHLY and CDR2 FYNNEI. V lost 3 bases and J 7 bases, leaving 13 bases between the germline ends. This CDR3 reads CASSEQVGGNSPLHF. The CDR3, as DNA: TGTGCCAGCAGTGAGCAAGTTGGGGGGAATTCACCCCTCCACTTT.

There are many counts of this clonotype. The rearrangement links TRBV5-1 to TRBJ1-2; 7 nucleotides match TRBD1. CDR3 length equals 15 residues. Germline CDR1 SGHRS, CDR2 YFSETQ. V dropped 0 bases and J dropped 4; count of bases not matched to a gene: 6. CDR3 DNA sequence: TGCGCCAGCAGCTTGGAGACAGGGAGTTTCTATGGCTACACCTTC. It encodes CASSLETGSFYGYTF.

This clonotype was picked up many times. V and J are TRBV29-1 and TRBJ1-2, with 7 positions matching TRBD1. In germline, CDR1 is SQVTM, CDR2 ANQGSEA. V shed 2 bases, J shed 7 bases, and the junction held 4 bases outside the gene matches. The CDR3 is 12 residues long. CDR3 protein: CSVETGAGGYTF. In DNA form, the CDR3 reads TGCAGCGTTGAAACAGGGGCGGGTGGCTACACCTTC.

This clonotype has a count of ten or more. This sequence joins TRBV27 and TRBJ2-7; 8 bases are shared with TRBD1. The CDR3 runs to 14 residues. Germline lookup yields CDR1 MNHEY and CDR2 SMNVEV (reference sequence). The V and J ends lost 10 bases and 3 bases, in that order; junction bases with no gene match: 11. In DNA, the CDR3 is TGTGCCACCCAGGGGAGGACAGGGCACTACGAGCAGTACTTC. This translates into CATQGRTGHYEQYF.

This clonotype was picked up one time. The chain links TRBV2 to TRBJ1-2, with TRBD1 matching over 9 bases. With V trimmed by 7 bases and J by 4 bases, 13 bases remained unmatched. CDR1 is SNHLY, CDR2 FYNNEI, per germline. The CDR3 has 16 residues. The CDR3 here is CASTVVIKTGGYGYTF. The CDR3 coding sequence is TGTGCCAGCACCGTGGTAATAAAGACAGGGGGCTATGGCTACACCTTC.

Notes on this clonotype: A much larger clone differs by one base, so this may be a read error. The rearrangement links TRBV11-2 to TRBJ1-1; no firm D call. Trimming left V 2 bases short and J 4 bases short, with 14 bases between. Looked up from germline, CDR1 is SGHAT and CDR2 is FQNNGV. CDR3 length: 15 amino acids. CDR3 amino acids: CASSLNVGRSTEAFF. CDR3 coding DNA: TGTGCCAGCAGCTTAAACGTAGGGAGGAGCACTGAAGCTTTCTTT.

The chain links TRBV19 to TRBJ2-2; 12 bases line up with TRBD1. Trimming removed 1 base from V and 6 bases from J; junction bases left unmatched: 15. This CDR3 is built from 20 residues. Germline CDR1 and CDR2: LNHDA and SQIVND (reference sequence). The CDR3 coding sequence is TGTGCCAGTAGTATAGTCGTTTTAGGGACAGGGGGCCCCAGAGCCGGGGAGCTGTTTTTT. It codes for CASSIVVLGTGGPRAGELFF.

The rearrangement links TRBV7-8 to TRBJ2-4; 10 bases map to TRBD2. The DNA end lines up better with TRBJ2-7; the J call may be wrong. CDR3 length equals 15 residues. Per germline, CDR1 SGHVS and CDR2 FQNEAQ. DNA of the CDR3: TGTGCCAGCAGCCAGACTAGCGGGCAATCCTACGAGCAGTACTTC. Translation: CASSQTSGQSYEQYF.

The table lists this clonotype with many counts. The V and J genes are TRBV19 and TRBJ2-1; 8 positions match TRBD1. The V and J ends lost 6 bases and 7 bases, in that order; junction bases with no gene match: 8. Germline CDR1 LNHDA, CDR2 SQIVND (reference sequence). CDR3 length: 14 residues. The CDR3 spells CASRHTGGGNEQFF. CDR3 nucleotides: TGTGCCAGTAGACATACAGGGGGAGGAAATGAGCAGTTCTTC.

The chain combines TRBV7-8 with TRBJ1-2; a possible D gene is TRBD1 (6 bases). In germline, CDR1 is SGHVS, CDR2 FQNEAQ. CDR3 length: 14 residues. The V gene lost 1 base and the J gene lost 8 bases, with 14 bases spanning the gap. As DNA, the CDR3 is TGTGCCAGCAGCTTAGGACGACAGGCTTGGGGCTACACCTTC. Its protein is CASSLGRQAWGYTF.

The rearrangement joins TRBV10-3 to TRBJ2-7, with TRBD2 identical over 13 bases. Losses at the gene ends were 11 bases for V and 2 bases for J; bases not matched to a gene: 6. Per germline, CDR1 ENHRY and CDR2 SYGVKD. The CDR3 consists of 14 residues. The DNA of the CDR3 is TGTGCCGTTGGGACTAGCGGGGAGACCTACGAGCAGTACTTC. Protein: CAVGTSGETYEQYF.

The chain links TRBV27 to TRBJ2-2, with a tentative D call TRBD2 (7 bases). This CDR3 spans 13 amino acids. Trimming removed 3 bases from V and 10 bases from J, with 12 bases in between. CDR1 is MNHEY and CDR2 is SMNVEV in the germline V gene (reference sequence). CDR3 region: CASSLGGPAELFF. The CDR3 DNA is TGTGCCAGCAGTTTGGGGGGGCCCGCGGAGCTGTTTTTT.

In regard to this clonotype: The final CDR3 position lacks the conserved phenylalanine or tryptophan, pointing to a likely read error. The rearrangement joins TRBV7-8 to TRBJ1-2; possible D gene TRBD1, 6 bases. The CDR3 length is 15 residues. CDR1 is SGHVS, CDR2 FQNEAQ, per germline. V was trimmed by 5 bases and J by 1 base, leaving 14 bases between them. CDR3 residues: CASSTSQGFNYGYTL. The CDR3 DNA reads as TGTGCCAGCAGCACGTCACAGGGTTTTAACTATGGCTACACCTTG.

The chain has TRBV5-1 and TRBJ2-5, with TRBD1 matching 11 bases. This CDR3 contains 16 residues. Germline values: CDR1 SGHRS, CDR2 YFSETQ. J lost 5 bases, V lost 0 bases, and 6 bases had no gene match. CDR3 protein: CASSLGTGGPSETQYF. As DNA, the CDR3 is TGCGCCAGCAGCTTGGGGACAGGGGGCCCATCGGAGACCCAGTACTTC.

The chain has TRBV29-1 and TRBJ2-7; D may be TRBD1 (5 bases). The CDR3 contains 14 residues. Germline CDR1 SQVTM, CDR2 ANQGSEA. V was shortened by 4 bases and J by 2 bases, with 15 bases between the two germline ends. CDR3: CSVGKDKGTYEQYF. The CDR3, as DNA: TGCAGCGTTGGAAAGGACAAGGGCACCTACGAGCAGTACTTC.